This TCR beta chain was sequenced during a study of shared clonotypes between healthy human individuals. This clone was observed once. Its antigen is still unknown. V gave up 1 base and J gave up 3 bases, with 7 bases separating them. The germline V gene has CDR1 MDHEN and CDR2 SYDVKM. The CDR3 covers 13 residues. Each replicate PCR on the sorted subsets used 200 to 250 ng DNA (around 30,000 T cell genomes). The protocol was immunoSEQ multiplex PCR, while the TCRdb copy is restricted to in-frame clones and leaves out a portion. The table has around 370,000 clones, 96% seen once; the top ten hold about 0.34%. General study points: Rarefaction showed that sequencing of sorted subsets was incomplete (despite large depth). In contrast to clonotypes shared by all four donors, non-shared clonotypes had lower generation probabilities. Sampling covered blood only; tissue repertoires likely differ.

This TCR derives from a man aged 30 to 39 in good health. The chain links TRBV28 to TRBJ2-7; D call uncertain. Sequenced material: memory CD8+ T cells sorted from blood. The subset was: CD45RO+ cells pooled with CCR7-negative TemRA cells. Here the CDR3 DNA reads TGTGCCAGCAGTTTATTCTCCTTCTACGAGCAGTACTTC. Its protein is CASSLFSFYEQYF.